This T cell receptor (beta chain) was captured by sequencing in a study of blood T cells in healthy people across ages. Using a J-beta primer mix together with a sample-barcoded 5' primer, a second PCR was run for 7 to 11 cycles. MiXCR, run by TCRdb on the 5' RACE reads, gives a single entry per CDR3 protein. Of 780,000 or so distinct CDR3 sequences listed, approximately 60% are singletons. V was clipped by 0 bases and J by 11 bases, with 8 bases between them. The CDR3 loop spans 11 amino acids. Germline V gene sequence: CDR1 DFQATT, CDR2 SNEGSKA (reference sequence). V usage is TRBV20-1 and J usage is TRBJ2-4; D unclear. What was sequenced was blood. This TCR derives from a middle-aged man in good health. CDR3 bases: TGCAGTGCTAGAGACTCGGCAGTTCAGTACTTC. Encoded protein: CSARDSAVQYF.